This T cell receptor (beta chain) comes out of a study of technical replicates of blood from a few donors. This CDR3 has 14 amino acids. Trimming cost V 0 bases and J 5 bases; bases outside gene matches: 1. The germline CDR1 and CDR2 sequences are KGHSH and LQKENI. This clone is a singleton in its sample. TCRdb keeps only in-frame clones here, not all; method: immunoSEQ multiplex PCR. The sample holds around 80,000 clones, roughly 90% seen once. The sequenced sample was T cells isolated from PBMCs. The gene calls are TRBV18 and TRBJ2-5; 9 nucleotides match TRBD1. This receptor was identified in a human donor in good health. The CDR3 DNA reads TGTGCCAGCTCACCACCGGGGACAGGGGAGACCCAGTACTTC. Its protein is CASSPPGTGETQYF.